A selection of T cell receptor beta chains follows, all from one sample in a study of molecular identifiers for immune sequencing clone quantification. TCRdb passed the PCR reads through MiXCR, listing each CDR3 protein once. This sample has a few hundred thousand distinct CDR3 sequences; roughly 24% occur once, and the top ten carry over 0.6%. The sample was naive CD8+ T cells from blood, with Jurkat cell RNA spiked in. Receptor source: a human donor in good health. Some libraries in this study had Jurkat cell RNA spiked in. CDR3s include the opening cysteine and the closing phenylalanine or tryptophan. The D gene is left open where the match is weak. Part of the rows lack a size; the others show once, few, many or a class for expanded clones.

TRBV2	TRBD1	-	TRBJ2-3	TGTGCCAGCAGGGGGACAGGACTAAGCACAGATACGCAGTATTTT	CASRGTGLSTDTQYF
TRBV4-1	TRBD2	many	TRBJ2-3	TGCGCCAGCAGCCAAGAGCGGAGTTATAGCGGGGAACATTATCTTTCGGATACGCAGTATTTT	CASSQERSYSGEHYLSDTQYF
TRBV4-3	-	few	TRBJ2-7	TGCGCCAGCAGCCAGTTTGTGGTAACCAGCTACGAGCAGTACTTC	CASSQFVVTSYEQYF
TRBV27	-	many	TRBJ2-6	TGTGCCAGCAGTTTCCCTGGGGCCAACGTCCTGACTTTC	CASSFPGANVLTF
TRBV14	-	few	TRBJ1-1	TGTGCCAGCAGCCCCTGGGACGTCACTGAAGCTTTCTTT	CASSPWDVTEAFF
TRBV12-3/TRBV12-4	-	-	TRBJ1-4	TGTGCCAGCAGTTCAAACAGGGTAACTAATGAAAAACTGTTTTTT	CASSSNRVTNEKLFF
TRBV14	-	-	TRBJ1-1	TGTGCCAGCAGCCAAGAATCTAGGCGCACTGAAGCTTTCTTT	CASSQESRRTEAFF
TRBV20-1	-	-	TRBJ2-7	TGCAGCTCGGACTCCAACAACTCCTACGAGCAGTACTTC	CSSDSNNSYEQYF
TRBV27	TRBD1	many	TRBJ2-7	TGTGCCAGCAGTTCCTCGACAGGGGGTGTGTTCAACGAGCAGTACTTC	CASSSSTGGVFNEQYF
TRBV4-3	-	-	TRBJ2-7	TGCGCCAGCAGCCAGGGAATGGGGGTAGAGCAGCACTTC	CASSQGMGVEQHF
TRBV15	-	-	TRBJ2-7	TGTGCCACCAGCAGAGATCAGACCAGCAATTACGAGCAGTACTTC	CATSRDQTSNYEQYF
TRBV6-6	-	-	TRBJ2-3	TGTGCCAGCAGTTACTATCTGGGAGATACGCAGTATTTT	CASSYYLGDTQYF
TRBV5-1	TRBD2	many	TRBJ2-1	TGCGCCAGCAGCTTGGGGGCTAGCGGGGGCAATGAGCAGTTCTTC	CASSLGASGGNEQFF
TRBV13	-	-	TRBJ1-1	TGTGCCAGCAGCTCACAGGTCGGATATGAAGCTTTCTTT	CASSSQVGYEAFF
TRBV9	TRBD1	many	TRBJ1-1	TGTGCCAGCAGCCCCGGGACAGCGAACACTGAAGCTTTCTTT	CASSPGTANTEAFF
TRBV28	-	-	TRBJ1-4	TGTACCAGCATTAACCACGGACAGTTTAATGAAAAACTGTTTTTT	CTSINHGQFNEKLFF
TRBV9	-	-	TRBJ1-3	TGTGCCAGCAGCGCACTAACAGGGAGCTCTGGAAACACCATATATTTT	CASSALTGSSGNTIYF
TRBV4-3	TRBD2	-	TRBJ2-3	TGCGCCAGCAGCCATAGTAGCGGGAGTCTAAGCACAGGTACGCAGTATTTT	CASSHSSGSLSTGTQYF
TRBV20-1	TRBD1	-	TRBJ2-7	TGCAGTGCTACTGCCGGGACAGGGGACCCCTACGAGCAGTACTTC	CSATAGTGDPYEQYF
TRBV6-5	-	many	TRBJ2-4	TGTGCCAGTAAACTTGAAGAGGGTACCAAAAACATTCAGTACTTC	CASKLEEGTKNIQYF
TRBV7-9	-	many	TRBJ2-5	TGTGCCAGCACCACGGGTTTCGAAGAGACCCAGTACTTC	CASTTGFEETQYF
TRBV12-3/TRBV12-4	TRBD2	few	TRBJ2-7	TGTGCCAGTAAAGCGGGAGGGGGATACGAGCAGTACTTC	CASKAGGGYEQYF
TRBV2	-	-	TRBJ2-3	TGTGCCAGCAGTGACGTAGGATCCATCGCAGATACGCAGTATTTT	CASSDVGSIADTQYF
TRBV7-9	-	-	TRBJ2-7	TGTGCCAGCAGCTTAGTCAGGGACGAGCGGTACTTC	CASSLVRDERYF
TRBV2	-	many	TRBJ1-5	TGTGCCAGCAGTGACGGTTACAATCAGCCCCAGCATTTT	CASSDGYNQPQHF
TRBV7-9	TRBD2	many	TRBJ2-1	TGTGCCAGCAGCTCACTAGCGGGAGGGGCCAATGAGCAGTTCTTC	CASSSLAGGANEQFF
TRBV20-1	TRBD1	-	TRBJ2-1	TGCAGTGCTAGAGCCCGACAGGGCGAATCCTACAATGAGCAGTTCTTC	CSARARQGESYNEQFF
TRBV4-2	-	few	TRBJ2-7	TGTGCCAGCAGCCCTGGGGACACGGACTACGAGCAGTGCTTC	CASSPGDTDYEQCF
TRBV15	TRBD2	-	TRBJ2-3	TGTGCCACCAGCAGCGGGACTAGCGGGAGACCAACAGATACGCAGTATTTT	CATSSGTSGRPTDTQYF
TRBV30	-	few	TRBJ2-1	TGTGCCTGGAGTGTTCCCGGTGAGCAGTTCTTC	CAWSVPGEQFF
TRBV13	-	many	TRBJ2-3	TGTGCCAGCAGCTTAGCGGAAATTATCACAGATACGCAGTATTTT	CASSLAEIITDTQYF
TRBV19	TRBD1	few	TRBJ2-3	TGTGCCAGTAGTATCGGACAGGGTTTCACAGATACGCAGTATTTT	CASSIGQGFTDTQYF
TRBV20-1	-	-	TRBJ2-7	TGCAGTGCCGGAATCGCTGGGCTCATCGAGCAGTACTTC	CSAGIAGLIEQYF
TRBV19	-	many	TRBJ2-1	TGTGCCAGTAGTATAAGGCCCGTCTCCTACAATGAGCAGTTCTTC	CASSIRPVSYNEQFF
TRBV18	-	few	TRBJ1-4	TGTGCCAGCTCACCAGGGTCGAGTAATGAAAAACTGTTTTTT	CASSPGSSNEKLFF
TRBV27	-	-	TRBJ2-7	TGTGCCAGCAGTTCAAATCCTTGGCGCGGAAATATCTCCTACGAGCAGTACTTC	CASSSNPWRGNISYEQYF
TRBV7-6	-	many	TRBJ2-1	TGTGCCAGCAGCTTAGCGAATTACAATGAGCAGTTCTTC	CASSLANYNEQFF
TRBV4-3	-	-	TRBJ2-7	TGCGCCAGCAGCCCATGGCGGGGCTACGAGCAGTACTTC	CASSPWRGYEQYF
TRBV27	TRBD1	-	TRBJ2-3	TGTGCCAGCAGTTGGGTACAGGGGGCGACAGATACGCAGTATTTT	CASSWVQGATDTQYF
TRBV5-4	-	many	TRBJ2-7	TGTGCCAGCAGCTTTGGTACCTACGAGCAGTACTTC	CASSFGTYEQYF
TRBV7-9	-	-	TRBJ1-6	TGTGCCAGCAGCTTACATGAGATTTCTTCACCCCTCCACTTT	CASSLHEISSPLHF
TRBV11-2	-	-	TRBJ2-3	TGTGCCAGCCGGGCCTTGACAGATACGCAGTATTTT	CASRALTDTQYF
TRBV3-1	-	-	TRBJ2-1	TGTGCCAGCAGCCAAGATGGTCCGACGGGCTCCTACAATGAGCAGTTCTTC	CASSQDGPTGSYNEQFF
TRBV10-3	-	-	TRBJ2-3	TGTGCCATCAGTGAGTCTACTACCTCTAGCACAGATACGCGGTATTTT	CAISESTTSSTDTRYF
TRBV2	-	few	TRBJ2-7	TGTGCCAGCAGTGATAGTCCGGGGAACTACGAGCAGTACTTC	CASSDSPGNYEQYF